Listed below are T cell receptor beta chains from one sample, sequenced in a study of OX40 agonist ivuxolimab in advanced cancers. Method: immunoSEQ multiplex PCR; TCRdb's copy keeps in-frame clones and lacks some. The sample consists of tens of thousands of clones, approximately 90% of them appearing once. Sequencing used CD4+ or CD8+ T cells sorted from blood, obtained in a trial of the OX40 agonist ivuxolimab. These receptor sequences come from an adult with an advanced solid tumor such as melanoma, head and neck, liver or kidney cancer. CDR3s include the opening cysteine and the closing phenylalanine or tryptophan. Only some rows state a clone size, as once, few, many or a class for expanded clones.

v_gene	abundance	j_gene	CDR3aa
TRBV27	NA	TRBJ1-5	CASSSRGTQPQHF
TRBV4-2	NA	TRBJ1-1	CASSQARGTEAFF
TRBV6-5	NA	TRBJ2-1	CASSYKPGDSYNEQFF
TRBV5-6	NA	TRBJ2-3	CASSRDGPDTQYF
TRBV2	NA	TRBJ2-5	CASSEARGETQYF
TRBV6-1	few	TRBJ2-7	CASSEVDDRYEQYF
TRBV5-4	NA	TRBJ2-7	CASSQGGSYEQYF
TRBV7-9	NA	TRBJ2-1	CASSRTSGGASNEQFF
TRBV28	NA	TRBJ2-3	CASSRWGQGSDTQYF
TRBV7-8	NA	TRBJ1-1	CASSPPQGRNTEAFF
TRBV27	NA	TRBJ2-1	CASSFTADPYNEQFF